Detailed here is one T cell receptor (beta chain). No antigen is known for it. Germline lookup yields CDR1 SGHKS and CDR2 YYEKEE (reference sequence). V was trimmed by 1 base and J by 9 bases, leaving 26 bases between them. The CDR3 totals 19 residues. Generated by immunoSEQ multiplex PCR, the TCRdb table keeps only in-frame clones and is missing some. The sample shows roughly 40,000 clones, roughly 85% of them seen only once. The source of the sample is a study of T cell clonotyping in hematopoietic cell transplantation. Across the whole study: Recipient samples before transplant were obtained post-cytoreduction.

General study results and limits: Pathologically expanded recipient clonotypes increased progressively from day 30 to day 180 as diversity fell. No sorting was done, leaving CD4 and CD8 contributions mixed.

Indicated time point: recipient sample about 28 days before transplant, after cytoreduction. The chain combines TRBV5-5 with TRBJ1-6; a possible D gene is TRBD1 (6 bases). This receptor was obtained from a man in his 60s with acute myeloid leukemia. Some clones in this sample may be carry-over from other donors' samples. Source: peripheral blood mononuclear cells, taken before stem cell transplant. CDR3 sequence reads: CASSLFHSGHPEGGSPLHF. For the CDR3, the DNA is TGTGCCAGCAGCTTGTTTCACTCGGGACACCCAGAAGGCGGTTCACCCCTCCACTTT. The full variable domain, with the rest looked up from reference TRBV5-5 and TRBJ1-6, is DAGVTQSPTHLIKTRGQQVTLRCSPISGHKSVSWYQQVLGQGPQFIFQYYEKEERGRGNFPDRFSARQFPNYSSELNVNALLLGDSALYLCASSLFHSGHPEGGSPLHFGNGTRLTVT.